A single sample is the source of the 3 T cell receptor beta chains below, sequenced in a study of blood T cell repertoires in COVID-19. Here immunoSEQ multiplex PCR was the method, and the copy in TCRdb shows in-frame clones only, minus some. The table lists approximately 200,000 clones, roughly 80% of them singletons, with around 5% in the top ten. The specimen was peripheral blood. The receptors shown here come from a human donor in a cohort sampled during active COVID-19.

The rearrangement links TRBV3-1 (or the pseudogene TRBV3-2) to TRBJ2-7; no firm D call. The germline CDR1 and CDR2 sequences are LGHDT and YNNKEL (reference sequence). V was pared by 4 bases and J by 3 bases, with 10 bases between. This CDR3 spans 13 amino acids. The CDR3 loop is CASSPRELYEQYF. In DNA, the CDR3 is TGTGCCAGCAGCCCAAGAGAACTCTACGAGCAGTACTTC.

This sequence joins TRBV4-3 and TRBJ1-1, with 9 bases that match TRBD1. Per the germline V gene, CDR1 is LGHNA and CDR2 is YSLEER. The J segment lost 4 bases and the V segment lost 0 bases, leaving 15 bases of the junction unmatched. The CDR3 has 19 residues. The CDR3 DNA reads TGCGCCAGCAGCCAAGATATCACGACAGGGGGTGGGGGGGGCACTGAAGCTTTCTTT. Its translation is CASSQDITTGGGGGTEAFF.

This clone was observed once. The CDR3 sequence is CASSFSHPGYEQYF. For the CDR3, the DNA is TGTGCCAGCAGTTTTAGTCATCCAGGCTACGAGCAGTACTTC. The V call is TRBV28, the J call TRBJ2-7; D is uncertain. CDR1 and CDR2 (germline): MDHEN, SYDVKM. The V end lost 3 bases, the J end lost 3 bases, and 12 bases lay between the germline ends. The CDR3 is made up of 14 amino acids.